This TCR beta chain emerged from a study of blood T cell repertoires in COVID-19. Study summary: Acute-phase and convalescent COVID-19 samples originated in the United States, Italy and Spain. Sources were T cells, B-cell-depleted T cells, or PBMCs; the material itself was cDNA or gDNA.

The CDR3 is 15 amino acids. Germline V lookup: CDR1 MNHEY, CDR2 SVGAGI. The V gene lost 5 bases and the J gene lost 2 bases, with 15 bases spanning the gap. Original data processing: Amplifying reference gene primers gave estimates of nucleated cell counts. Using immunoSEQ multiplex PCR, the repertoire was profiled, and TCRdb retains in-frame clones only, with some absent. V, J and clone size reflect that table, while D and trimming were determined from the DNA. The table lists about 190,000 clones, approximately 90% of them singletons. Participants' reported clinical history set cohort assignment. The chain uses TRBV6-5 and TRBJ1-2; D may be TRBD1 (6 bases). This sequence was found in a woman between 40 and 55 years old in a cohort exposed to, infected with or recovered from COVID-19 (not recorded which). Material for sequencing was PBMCs or T cells enriched from blood (not recorded which). The CDR3 DNA reads as TGTGCCAGCAGTCCAGGACAGCCACCCAACTATGGCTACACCTTC. Its protein product is CASSPGQPPNYGYTF.